This TCR beta chain stems from a study of T cells in tuberculosis. Study findings and constraints: Smaller alpha distances in active tuberculosis partly reflected shorter CDR3-alpha lengths.

Assay: immunoSEQ multiplex PCR; the TCRdb copy retains only in-frame clones and omits some. The sample has tens of thousands of clones, about 90% seen once. Points on this clone: The antigen is undetermined.

The CDR3 runs to 15 residues. CDR1 and CDR2 from the germline V gene are MNHNY and SVGAGI (reference sequence). Germline trimming cut 2 bases from V and 5 bases from J; bases unmatched to any gene: 6. As for time point: new active TB diagnosis, blood taken before or within 7 days of starting treatment. The TCR comes from an adult with tuberculosis. Some clones in this sample may be carry-over from other donors' samples. The sequencing here drew on PBMCs, taken at tuberculosis diagnosis. The chain couples TRBV6-6 to TRBJ1-5; 7 bases line up with TRBD1. The CDR3 DNA follows: TGTGCCAGCAGTTACGGTGGGACAGTCTATCAGCCCCAGCATTTT. The encoded protein is CASSYGGTVYQPQHF.